Below, 8 T cell receptor beta chains from the same sample are listed, as sequenced in a study of molecular identifiers for immune sequencing clone quantification. TCRdb passed the PCR reads through MiXCR, listing each CDR3 protein once. The table records more than 60,000 distinct CDR3 sequences, over 15% of them present only once. Material for sequencing was naive CD8+ T cells from blood, with Jurkat cell RNA spiked in. Subset noted: FACS-sorted CD8+CD4-CCR7+CD45RA+ naive T cells. These receptors originate from a human donor in good health. Some libraries in this study had Jurkat cell RNA spiked in.

This clonotype was counted between two and nine times. This chain links TRBV7-8 with TRBJ2-1, with 7 bases matching TRBD1. The junction had 15 bases not matched to a gene; V was cut back by 4 bases and J by 6 bases. Germline loops: CDR1 SGHVS, CDR2 FQNEAQ. This CDR3 region has 17 residues. The CDR3 DNA is TGTGCCAGCAGCTCCCGGGACAGTGTCTTTTTGCGCAATGAGCAGTTCTTC. Protein: CASSSRDSVFLRNEQFF.

On this clonotype: A single base separates this from a much larger clone, so it may be a read error. V gene TRBV7-6 combines with J gene TRBJ2-1; 10 nucleotides line up with TRBD2. The V gene's germline CDR1 is SGHVS and CDR2 FNYEAQ. This CDR3 is 15 amino acids long. CDR3 DNA: TGTGCCAGCGGCTTAGTAGCGGGAGGAACTAATGAGCAGTTCTTC. Translation gives CASGLVAGGTNEQFF.

This clonotype occurred many times. The V and J genes are TRBV19 and TRBJ2-7; 7 bases align to TRBD1. Germline V lookup: CDR1 LNHDA, CDR2 SQIVND (reference sequence). CDR3 length: 12 amino acids. V lost 8 bases to trimming and J lost 7 bases; unmatched junction nucleotides: 8. The CDR3 bases are TGTGCCAGTCGGACAGGTGCCGGGGAGCAGTACTTC. Its translation: CASRTGAGEQYF.

This clonotype was observed a handful of times. The V and J genes are TRBV6-2 or TRBV6-3 and TRBJ2-7, with D maybe TRBD1 (6 bases). CDR1 and CDR2 from the germline V gene are MNHEY and SVGEGT. V was trimmed by 8 bases and J by 2 bases, leaving 19 bases between them. The CDR3 consists of 15 residues. CDR3 nucleotide sequence: TGTGCCAGCTGTTGGGGAAACAGGGTCCCCTACGAGCAGTACTTC. Translation: CASCWGNRVPYEQYF.

In its sample, this clonotype was seen a few times. V is TRBV5-6 and J is TRBJ2-1; no clear D. V gave up 2 bases and J gave up 0 bases, with 9 bases separating them. The CDR3 extends over 15 amino acids. The V gene's germline CDR1 is SGHDT and CDR2 YYEEEE. In nucleotides, the CDR3 is TGTGCCAGCAGCTTTTATGGAAGCTCCTACAATGAGCAGTTCTTC. Its translation is CASSFYGSSYNEQFF.

This clonotype was seen at least ten times. The chain has TRBV28 and TRBJ1-1; no clear D. The ends were cut back, 4 bases at V and 1 base at J, with 4 bases in the middle. Per the germline V gene, CDR1 is MDHEN and CDR2 is SYDVKM. This CDR3 spans 12 amino acids. CDR3 residues: CASSSWNTEAFF. CDR3 bases: TGTGCCAGCAGTTCATGGAACACTGAAGCTTTCTTT.

With respect to this clonotype: This clone may be a read error of a much larger clone one base away. The final CDR3 position lacks the conserved phenylalanine or tryptophan, pointing to a likely read error. This CDR3 reads CASSLGQGDGYTL. The CDR3 DNA reads as TGTGCCAGCAGCTTAGGGCAGGGGGATGGCTACACCCTC. This chain connects TRBV13 to TRBJ1-2; 7 bases fit TRBD1. The CDR3 consists of 13 residues. CDR1 and CDR2 from the germline V gene are PRHDT and FYEKMQ (reference sequence). Trimming took 0 bases from V and 6 from J; bases not matched to a gene: 1.

This clonotype was recorded many times. The gene calls are TRBV19 and TRBJ2-3; 11 nucleotides align to TRBD2. The CDR3 covers 15 residues. CDR1 and CDR2 from the germline V gene are LNHDA and SQIVND (reference sequence). The J segment lost 6 bases and the V segment lost 5 bases, leaving 7 bases of the junction unmatched. The CDR3 DNA reads as TGTGCCAGTAGTTTGGGACTAGCGGTTATGGATACGCAGTATTTT. This gives the protein CASSLGLAVMDTQYF.